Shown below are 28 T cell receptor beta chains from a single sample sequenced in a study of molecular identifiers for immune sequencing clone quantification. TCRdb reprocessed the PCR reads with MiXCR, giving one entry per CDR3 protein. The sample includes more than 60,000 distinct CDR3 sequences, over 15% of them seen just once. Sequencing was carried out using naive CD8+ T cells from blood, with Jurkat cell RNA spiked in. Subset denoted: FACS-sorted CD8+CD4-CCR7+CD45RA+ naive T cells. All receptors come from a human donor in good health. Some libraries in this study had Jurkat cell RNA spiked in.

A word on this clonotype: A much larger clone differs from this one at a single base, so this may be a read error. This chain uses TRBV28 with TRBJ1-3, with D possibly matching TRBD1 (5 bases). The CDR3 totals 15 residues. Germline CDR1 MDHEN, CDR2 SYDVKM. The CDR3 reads CVSTPGLGTGNTIYF. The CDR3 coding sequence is TGTGTCAGCACACCTGGGTTGGGGACGGGAAACACCATATATTTT.

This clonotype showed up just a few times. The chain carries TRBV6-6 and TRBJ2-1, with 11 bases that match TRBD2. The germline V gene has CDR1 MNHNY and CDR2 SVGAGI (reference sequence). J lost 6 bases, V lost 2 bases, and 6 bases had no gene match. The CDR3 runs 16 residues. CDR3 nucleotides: TGTGCCAGCAGTTACGCGACCGGGACTAGCGGCAATGAGCAGTTCTTC. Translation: CASSYATGTSGNEQFF.

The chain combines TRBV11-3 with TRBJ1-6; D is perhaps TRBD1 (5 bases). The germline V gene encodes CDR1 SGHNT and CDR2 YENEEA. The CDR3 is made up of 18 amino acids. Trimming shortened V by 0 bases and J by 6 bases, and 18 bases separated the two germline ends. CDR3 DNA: TGTGCCAGCAGCTTAGATGTTACAGGATTAATACTTAATTCACCCCTCCACTTT. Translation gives CASSLDVTGLILNSPLHF.

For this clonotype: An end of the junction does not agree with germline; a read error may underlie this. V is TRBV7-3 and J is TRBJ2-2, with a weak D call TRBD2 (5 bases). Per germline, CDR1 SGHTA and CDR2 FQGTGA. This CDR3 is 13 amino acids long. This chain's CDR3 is CASSPPNAGEPFF. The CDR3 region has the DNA TGTGCCAGCAGCCCTCCAAACGCCGGGGAGCCGTTTTTT.

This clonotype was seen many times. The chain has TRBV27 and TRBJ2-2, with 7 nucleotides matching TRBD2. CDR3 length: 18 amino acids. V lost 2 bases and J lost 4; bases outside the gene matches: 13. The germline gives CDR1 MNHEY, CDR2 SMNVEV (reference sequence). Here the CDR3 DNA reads TGTGCCAGCAGTTTAATGATGGGAGGGGACGTCGGCACCGGGGAGCTGTTTTTT. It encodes CASSLMMGGDVGTGELFF.

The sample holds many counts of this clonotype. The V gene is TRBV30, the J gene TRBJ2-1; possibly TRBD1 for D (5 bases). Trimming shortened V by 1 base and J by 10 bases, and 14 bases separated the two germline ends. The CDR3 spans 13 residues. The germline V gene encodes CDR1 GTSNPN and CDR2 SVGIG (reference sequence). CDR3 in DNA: TGTGCCTGGAGTGCGAACAGGTTACGGGAGCAGTTCTTC. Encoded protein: CAWSANRLREQFF.

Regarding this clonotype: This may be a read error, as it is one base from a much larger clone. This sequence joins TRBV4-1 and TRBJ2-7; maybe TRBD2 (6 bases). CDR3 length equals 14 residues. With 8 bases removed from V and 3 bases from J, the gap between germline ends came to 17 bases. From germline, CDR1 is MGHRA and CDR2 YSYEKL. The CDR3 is CASSSGTSFYEQYF. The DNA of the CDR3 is TGCGCCAGCTCCTCGGGGACTTCGTTCTACGAGCAGTACTTC.

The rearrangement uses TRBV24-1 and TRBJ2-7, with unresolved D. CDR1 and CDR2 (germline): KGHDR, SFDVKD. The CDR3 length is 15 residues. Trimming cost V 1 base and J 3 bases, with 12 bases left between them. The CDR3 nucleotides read TGTGCCACCAGTGATTTTCGCGACCCAGACTACGAGCAGTACTTC. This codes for CATSDFRDPDYEQYF.

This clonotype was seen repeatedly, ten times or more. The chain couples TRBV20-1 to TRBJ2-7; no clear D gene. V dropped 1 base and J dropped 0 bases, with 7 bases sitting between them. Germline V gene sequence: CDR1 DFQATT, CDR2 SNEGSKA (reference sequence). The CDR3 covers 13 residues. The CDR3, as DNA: TGCAGTGCTAGAGGGGCAGACTCCTACGAGCAGTACTTC. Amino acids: CSARGADSYEQYF.

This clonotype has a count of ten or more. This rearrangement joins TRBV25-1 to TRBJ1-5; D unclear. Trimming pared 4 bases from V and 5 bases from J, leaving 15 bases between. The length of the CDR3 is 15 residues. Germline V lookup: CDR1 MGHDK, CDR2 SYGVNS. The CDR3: CASSGSREEDQPQHF. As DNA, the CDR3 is TGTGCCAGCAGTGGTAGTAGGGAGGAGGATCAGCCCCAGCATTTT.

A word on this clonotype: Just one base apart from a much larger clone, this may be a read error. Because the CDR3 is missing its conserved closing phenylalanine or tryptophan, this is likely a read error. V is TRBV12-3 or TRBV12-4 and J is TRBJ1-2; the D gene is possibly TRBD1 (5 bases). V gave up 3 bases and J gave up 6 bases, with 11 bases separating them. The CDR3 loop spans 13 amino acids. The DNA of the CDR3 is TGTGCCAGCAGTTTCGGGACTGACGATGGCTACACCTCC. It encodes CASSFGTDDGYTS.

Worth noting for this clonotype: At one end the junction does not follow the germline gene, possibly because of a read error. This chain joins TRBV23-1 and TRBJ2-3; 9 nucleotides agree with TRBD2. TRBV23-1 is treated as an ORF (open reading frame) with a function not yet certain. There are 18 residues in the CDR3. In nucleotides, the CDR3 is TGCGCCAGCAGTCTCAGGGTAGCGGGAGCATTCGGCACAGATACGCAGTGTTTT. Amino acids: CASSLRVAGAFGTDTQCF.

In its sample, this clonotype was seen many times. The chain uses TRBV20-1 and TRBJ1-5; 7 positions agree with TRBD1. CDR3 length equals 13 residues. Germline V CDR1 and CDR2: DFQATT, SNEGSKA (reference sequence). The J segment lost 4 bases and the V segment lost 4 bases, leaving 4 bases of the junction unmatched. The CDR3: CSATGTANQPQHF. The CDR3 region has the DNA TGCAGTGCTACCGGGACAGCAAATCAGCCCCAGCATTTT.

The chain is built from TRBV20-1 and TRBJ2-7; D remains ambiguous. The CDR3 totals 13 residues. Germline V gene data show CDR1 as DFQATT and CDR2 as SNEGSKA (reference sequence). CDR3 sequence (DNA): TGCTCAATCGGGCCCTCACCCTTAAGCGAGCAGTACTTC. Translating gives CSIGPSPLSEQYF.

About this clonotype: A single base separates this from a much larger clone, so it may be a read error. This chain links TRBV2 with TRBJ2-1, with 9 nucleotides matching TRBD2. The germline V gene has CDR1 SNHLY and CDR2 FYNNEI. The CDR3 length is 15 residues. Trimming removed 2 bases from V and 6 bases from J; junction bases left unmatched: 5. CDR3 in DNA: TGTGCCAGCAGTGAACGAAGACTAGCGGCCAATGAGCAGTTCTTC. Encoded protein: CASSERRLAANEQFF.

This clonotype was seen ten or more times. The CDR3 region is CASSSSGSSGDEQYF. CDR3 sequence (DNA): TGTGCCAGCAGCTCTAGCGGGAGTTCAGGGGACGAGCAGTACTTC. The rearrangement uses TRBV7-2 and TRBJ2-7; 10 bases agree with TRBD2. V shed 4 bases and J 5 bases; nucleotides not matched to a gene: 8. The germline gives CDR1 SGHTA, CDR2 FQGNSA. The CDR3 is made up of 15 amino acids.

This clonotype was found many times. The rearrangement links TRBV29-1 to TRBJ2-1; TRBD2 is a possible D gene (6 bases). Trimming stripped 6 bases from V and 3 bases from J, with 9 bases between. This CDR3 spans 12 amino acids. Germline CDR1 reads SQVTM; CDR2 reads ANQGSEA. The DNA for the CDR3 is TGCAGCGTCTCTAGCGACTACAATGAGCAGTTCTTC. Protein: CSVSSDYNEQFF.

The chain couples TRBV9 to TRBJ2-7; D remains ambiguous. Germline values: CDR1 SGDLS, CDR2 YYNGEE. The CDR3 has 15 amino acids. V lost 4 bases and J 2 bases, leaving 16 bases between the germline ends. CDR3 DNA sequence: TGTGCCAGCAGCCCTACAGTACTGCTGGCCTACGAGCAGTACTTC. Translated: CASSPTVLLAYEQYF.

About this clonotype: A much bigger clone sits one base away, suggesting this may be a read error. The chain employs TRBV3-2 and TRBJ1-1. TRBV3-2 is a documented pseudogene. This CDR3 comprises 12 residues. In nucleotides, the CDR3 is TGTGCCAGAAGCAAGCAGAACACTGAAGCTTTCTTT. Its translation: CARSKQNTEAFF.

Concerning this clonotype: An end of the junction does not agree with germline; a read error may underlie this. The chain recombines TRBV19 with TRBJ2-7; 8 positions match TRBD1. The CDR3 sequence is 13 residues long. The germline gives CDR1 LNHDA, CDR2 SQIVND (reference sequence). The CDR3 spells CASSPGQAYEQHF. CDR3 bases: TGTGCCAGTAGCCCGGGACAGGCCTACGAGCAGCACTTC. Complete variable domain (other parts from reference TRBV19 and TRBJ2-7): DGGITQSPKYLFRKEGQNVTLSCEQNLNHDAMYWYRQDPGQGLRLIYYSQIVNDFQKGDIAEGYSVSREKKESFPLTVTSAQKNPTAFYLCASSPGQAYEQHFGPGTRLTVT.

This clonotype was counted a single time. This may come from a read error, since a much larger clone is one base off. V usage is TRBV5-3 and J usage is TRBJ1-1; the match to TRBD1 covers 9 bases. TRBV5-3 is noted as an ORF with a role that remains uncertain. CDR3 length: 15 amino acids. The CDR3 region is CASSLVDRGVTKAFF. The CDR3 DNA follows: TGTGCCAGCAGCTTGGTGGACAGGGGCGTCACTAAAGCTTTCTTT.

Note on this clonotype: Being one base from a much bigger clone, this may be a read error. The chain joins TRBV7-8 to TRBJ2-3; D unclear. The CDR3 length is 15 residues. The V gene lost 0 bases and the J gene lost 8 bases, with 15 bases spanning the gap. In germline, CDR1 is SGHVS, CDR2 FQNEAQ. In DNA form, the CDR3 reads TGTGCCAGCAGCTTAGCCAACGAAGGGATCCGTACGCAGTATTTT. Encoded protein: CASSLANEGIRTQYF.

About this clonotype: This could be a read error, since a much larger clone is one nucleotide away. The CDR3 bases are TGTGCCAGCAAACTAGGAGGAGAGACCCAGTACTTC. As protein: CASKLGGETQYF. This rearrangement joins TRBV6-2 or TRBV6-3 to TRBJ2-5; TRBD2 is a possible D gene (5 bases). This CDR3 region has 12 residues. Germline CDR1 MNHEY, CDR2 SVGEGT. With 7 bases removed from V and 4 bases from J, the gap between germline ends came to 10 bases.

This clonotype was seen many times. The CDR3 loop is CASIVAETGGYTF. The CDR3 DNA reads TGTGCCAGCATAGTTGCAGAGACGGGTGGCTACACCTTC. The chain is built from TRBV6-1 and TRBJ1-2; no clear D gene. CDR1 MNHNS and CDR2 SASEGT come from the germline V gene. The CDR3 is 13 amino acids. Trimming shortened V by 7 bases and J by 7 bases, and 16 bases separated the two germline ends.

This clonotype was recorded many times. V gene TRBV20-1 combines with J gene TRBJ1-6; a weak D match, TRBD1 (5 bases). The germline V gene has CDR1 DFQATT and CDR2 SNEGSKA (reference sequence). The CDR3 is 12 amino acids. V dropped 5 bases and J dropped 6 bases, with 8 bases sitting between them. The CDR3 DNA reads TGCAGTGCTCGGGGGAGTAATTCACCCCTCCACTTT. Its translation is CSARGSNSPLHF.

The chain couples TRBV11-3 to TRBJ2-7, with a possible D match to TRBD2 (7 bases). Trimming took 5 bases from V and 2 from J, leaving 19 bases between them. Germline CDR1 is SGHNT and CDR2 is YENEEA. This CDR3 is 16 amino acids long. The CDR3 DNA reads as TGTGCCAGCAGCCTACTCGGAGGGGGGGGGACCTACGAGCAGTACTTC. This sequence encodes CASSLLGGGGTYEQYF.

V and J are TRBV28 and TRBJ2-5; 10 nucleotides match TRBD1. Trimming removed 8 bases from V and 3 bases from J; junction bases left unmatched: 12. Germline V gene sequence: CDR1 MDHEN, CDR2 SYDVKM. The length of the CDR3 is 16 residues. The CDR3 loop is CASEEGTGDGEETQYF. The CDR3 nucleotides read TGTGCCAGCGAGGAGGGGACAGGGGATGGAGAAGAGACCCAGTACTTC. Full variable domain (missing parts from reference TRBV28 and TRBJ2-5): DVKVTQSSRYLVKRTGEKVFLECVQDMDHENMFWYRQDPGLGLRLIYFSYDVKMKEKGDIPEGYSVSREKKERFSLILESASTNQTSMYLCASEEGTGDGEETQYFGPGTRLLVL.

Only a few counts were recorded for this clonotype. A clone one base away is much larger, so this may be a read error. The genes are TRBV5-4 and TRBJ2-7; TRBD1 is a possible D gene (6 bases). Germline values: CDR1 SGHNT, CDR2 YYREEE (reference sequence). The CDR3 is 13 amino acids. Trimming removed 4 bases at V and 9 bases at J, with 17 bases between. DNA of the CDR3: TGTGCCAGCAGCGACCGACAGGCCCACGGGCAGTACTTC. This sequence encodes CASSDRQAHGQYF.